The 23 T cell receptor beta chains below all came from one sample that was sequenced in a study of T cell repertoires in cytomegalovirus infection. These TCRs' antigens remain unknown. TCRdb passed the reads through MiXCR, listing each CDR3 protein once. This table has about 51,000 distinct CDR3 sequences, about 18% appearing once. The source material was CD8+ T cells from cultured PBMCs, sampled from culture after CMV antigen stimulation. All receptors come from a human donor in good health (CMV status not recorded). Some clones in this sample may be carry-over from other donors' samples.

The gene calls are TRBV12-3 or TRBV12-4 and TRBJ1-2; TRBD1 aligns across 9 bases. The CDR3 is 16 residues long. The J segment lost 6 bases and the V segment lost 0 bases, leaving 8 bases of the junction unmatched. The DNA of the CDR3 is TGTGCCAGCAGTTTAGCGAGACAGGGGGGCCTTCATGGCTACACCTTC. Amino acid sequence: CASSLARQGGLHGYTF.

In this sample, this clonotype turned up many times. CDR3: CASSLVPRPEGDTQYF. CDR3 sequence (DNA): TGTGCCAGCAGCTTAGTTCCTAGGCCGGAGGGAGATACGCAGTATTTT. The rearrangement uses TRBV7-2 and TRBJ2-3; perhaps TRBD2 as D (6 bases). V lost 1 base, J lost 5 bases, and 16 bases lay in between. Germline V CDR1 and CDR2: SGHTA, FQGNSA. The CDR3 covers 16 residues.

CDR3 region: CASSRDLRGTQYF. The CDR3 coding sequence is TGTGCCAGCAGTAGGGATCTCAGAGGGACCCAGTACTTC. The chain uses TRBV28 and TRBJ2-5; the D is unclear. Trimming stripped 5 bases from V and 7 bases from J, with 14 bases between. The CDR3 loop spans 13 amino acids. CDR1 and CDR2 from the germline V gene are MDHEN and SYDVKM.

The chain is built from TRBV27 and TRBJ2-1, with 8 bases aligning to TRBD2. This CDR3 is 14 amino acids long. J was trimmed by 6 bases and V by 2 bases; bases with no gene match: 3. The germline gives CDR1 MNHEY, CDR2 SMNVEV (reference sequence). The CDR3 protein is CASSLLGGGNEQFF. For the CDR3, the DNA is TGTGCCAGCAGTTTACTCGGGGGGGGCAATGAGCAGTTCTTC.

This clonotype appeared once. The J gene is TRBJ2-7, the V gene TRBV28; a weak D match, TRBD1 (5 bases). CDR1 and CDR2 from the germline V gene are MDHEN and SYDVKM. V lost 3 bases, J lost 7 bases, and 19 bases lay in between. The CDR3 contains 15 residues. This chain's CDR3 is CASSLRQGDYMEQYF. For the CDR3, the DNA is TGTGCCAGCAGTTTGAGGCAGGGTGATTATATGGAGCAGTACTTC.

This clonotype has a handful of counts. A much more abundant neighbour one base away suggests this may be a read error. The gene calls are TRBV7-2 and TRBJ2-1; 7 nucleotides match TRBD1. The CDR3 runs 13 residues. After removal of 5 bases from V and 10 bases from J, the junction contained 8 bases not matched to a gene. Germline values: CDR1 SGHTA, CDR2 FQGNSA. CDR3 amino acids: CASSQGGPQEQFF. CDR3 nucleotides: TGTGCCAGCAGCCAAGGGGGCCCCCAAGAGCAGTTCTTC.

The table lists this clonotype with a few counts. This chain joins TRBV7-2 and TRBJ2-7; 7 bases agree with TRBD2. The CDR3 is made up of 17 amino acids. Germline-derived CDR1 and CDR2 are SGHTA and FQGNSA. The V and J ends lost 0 bases and 2 bases, in that order; junction bases with no gene match: 10. The DNA of the CDR3 is TGTGCCAGCAGCTTAGCGCTCGGGCTAGCGGTTACCTACGAGCAGTACTTC. Translation gives CASSLALGLAVTYEQYF.

This clonotype was detected only a few times. The V gene is TRBV7-2, the J gene TRBJ2-5; 14 bases are a match to TRBD2. CDR1 SGHTA and CDR2 FQGNSA come from the germline V gene. The CDR3 has 17 amino acids. With V trimmed by 5 bases and J by 0 bases, 5 bases remained unmatched. The CDR3: CASSPRTSGGNQETQYF. DNA for the CDR3: TGTGCCAGCAGCCCGAGGACTAGCGGGGGGAACCAAGAGACCCAGTACTTC. Full variable domain (missing parts from reference TRBV7-2 and TRBJ2-5): GAGVSQSPSNKVTEKGKDVELRCDPISGHTALYWYRQSLGQGLEFLIYFQGNSAPDKSGLPSDRFSAERTGGSVSTLTIQRTQQEDSAVYLCASSPRTSGGNQETQYFGPGTRLLVL.

The J gene is TRBJ2-3, the V gene TRBV7-6; possible D gene TRBD2, 6 bases. Looked up from germline, CDR1 is SGHVS and CDR2 is FNYEAQ. Trimming took off 5 bases at V and 5 bases at J, with 11 bases between the two ends. The CDR3 runs 13 residues. CDR3 sequence: CASSGGELDTQYF. The CDR3, as DNA: TGTGCCAGCAGCGGAGGGGAGCTAGATACGCAGTATTTT. The full variable domain, completed using reference TRBV7-6 and TRBJ2-3, is GAGVSQSPRYKVTKRGQDVALRCDPISGHVSLYWYRQALGQGPEFLTYFNYEAQQDKSGLPNDRFSAERPEGSISTLTIQRTEQRDSAMYRCASSGGELDTQYFGPGTRLTVL.

Relative to its sample, this clonotype is medium-sized. V usage is TRBV7-2 and J usage is TRBJ2-3; D may be TRBD1 (6 bases). The CDR3 runs 13 residues. With 8 bases removed from V and 7 bases from J, the gap between germline ends came to 16 bases. The germline gives CDR1 SGHTA, CDR2 FQGNSA. For the CDR3, the DNA is TGTGCCAGCTTGGGGGCACCCGCGTATACGCAGTATTTT. Residues: CASLGAPAYTQYF. Filled out from reference TRBV7-2 and TRBJ2-3, the complete variable domain reads GAGVSQSPSNKVTEKGKDVELRCDPISGHTALYWYRQSLGQGLEFLIYFQGNSAPDKSGLPSDRFSAERTGGSVSTLTIQRTQQEDSAVYLCASLGAPAYTQYFGPGTRLTVL.

The table lists this clonotype with a few counts. The chain couples TRBV7-9 to TRBJ1-1; 9 bases fit TRBD1. CDR1 and CDR2 from the germline V gene are SEHNR and FQNEAQ (reference sequence). The CDR3 is made up of 16 amino acids. V lost 5 bases, J lost 3 bases, and 10 bases stayed unmatched. The CDR3 nucleotides are TGTGCCAGCAGCCGTTTCGGGACAGGGAGGGACACTGAAGCTTTCTTT. It encodes CASSRFGTGRDTEAFF.

The J gene is TRBJ2-7, the V gene TRBV7-9; no clear D gene. The germline CDR1 and CDR2 sequences are SEHNR and FQNEAQ (reference sequence). This CDR3 comprises 13 residues. The germline V and J ends were trimmed by 4 bases and 1 base, with 8 bases remaining between them. CDR3 sequence: CASSYKRSYEQYF. CDR3 DNA sequence: TGTGCCAGCAGCTACAAAAGATCCTACGAGCAGTACTTC.

The chain joins TRBV27 to TRBJ1-1, with a tentative D call TRBD1 (6 bases). From germline, CDR1 is MNHEY and CDR2 SMNVEV (reference sequence). CDR3 length: 14 residues. V lost 3 bases and J 1 base, leaving 9 bases between the germline ends. The CDR3 here is CASSLGRGNTEAFF. As DNA, the CDR3 is TGTGCCAGCAGTTTGGGCAGGGGGAACACTGAAGCTTTCTTT.

Only a few counts were recorded for this clonotype. The V and J genes are TRBV7-8 and TRBJ2-1; no clear D gene. The V end was cut by 1 base, the J end by 0 bases, with 10 bases between. The germline V gene encodes CDR1 SGHVS and CDR2 FQNEAQ. The CDR3 is made up of 16 amino acids. The CDR3 DNA sequence: TGTGCCAGCAGCTTAGGGCCCCTGAGCTCCTACAATGAGCAGTTCTTC. Amino acids: CASSLGPLSSYNEQFF.

The chain is built from TRBV7-6 and TRBJ1-5, with no clear D. This CDR3 has 14 amino acids. From germline, CDR1 is SGHVS and CDR2 FNYEAQ. Trimming removed 5 bases at V and 2 bases at J, with 10 bases between. The CDR3 DNA reads as TGTGCCAGCAGCCGAGGTTCCGGCAATCAGCCCCAGCATTTT. It encodes CASSRGSGNQPQHF.

The V gene is TRBV9, the J gene TRBJ2-7, with 14 bases lining up with TRBD2. Per the germline V gene, CDR1 is SGDLS and CDR2 is YYNGEE. The V and J ends lost 4 bases and 2 bases, in that order; junction bases with no gene match: 5. This CDR3 is built from 16 residues. As DNA, the CDR3 is TGTGCCAGCAGCCCCTCGGGACTAGCGGGAGCCTACGAGCAGTACTTC. It yields the protein CASSPSGLAGAYEQYF. The variable domain in full, completed from reference TRBV9 and TRBJ2-7, reads DSGVTQTPKHLITATGQRVTLRCSPRSGDLSVYWYQQSLDQGLQFLIQYYNGEERAKGNILERFSAQQFPDLHSELNLSSLELGDSALYFCASSPSGLAGAYEQYFGPGTRLTVT.

This rearrangement joins TRBV13 to TRBJ1-1; D call uncertain. This CDR3 comprises 14 residues. V lost 4 bases and J 1 base, leaving 10 bases between the germline ends. The germline gives CDR1 PRHDT, CDR2 FYEKMQ (reference sequence). The CDR3 nucleotides are TGTGCCAGCAGCTCACTTTTCGAGAACACTGAAGCTTTCTTT. It translates to CASSSLFENTEAFF.

This chain links TRBV7-6 with TRBJ2-7; D might be TRBD2 (5 bases). The V gene lost 7 bases and the J gene lost 6 bases, with 10 bases spanning the gap. Germline V gene lookup returns CDR1 SGHVS and CDR2 FNYEAQ. The CDR3 is 11 amino acids. This CDR3 is CASTGGFEQYF. CDR3 DNA: TGTGCCAGCACCGGCGGGTTCGAGCAGTACTTC.

This clonotype occurred once. The chain uses TRBV7-6 and TRBJ2-1; the match to TRBD2 covers 8 bases. CDR3 length: 15 amino acids. V gave up 2 bases and J gave up 6 bases; unmatched junction bases: 6. Germline V lookup: CDR1 SGHVS, CDR2 FNYEAQ. CDR3 sequence (DNA): TGTGCCAGCAGCTTAAGCGGGAGAGGTTTCAATGAGCAGTTCTTC. Protein sequence: CASSLSGRGFNEQFF.

This clonotype has just a few counts. The J gene is TRBJ2-7, the V gene TRBV11-2; D might be TRBD2 (6 bases). The V end lost 5 bases, the J end lost 2 bases, and 13 bases lay between the germline ends. Germline values: CDR1 SGHAT, CDR2 FQNNGV. This CDR3 contains 14 residues. The CDR3 nucleotides read TGTGCCAGCAGCCCGGGACTGACTCCCTACGAGCAGTACTTC. It encodes CASSPGLTPYEQYF. The variable domain in full, with the rest retrieved from reference TRBV11-2 and TRBJ2-7, is EAGVAQSPRYKIIEKRQSVAFWCNPISGHATLYWYQQILGQGPKLLIQFQNNGVVDDSQLPKDRFSAERLKGVDSTLKIQPAKLEDSAVYLCASSPGLTPYEQYFGPGTRLTVT.

The chain joins TRBV7-8 to TRBJ2-5; tentatively, D is TRBD1 or TRBD2 (5 bases each). Germline CDR1 is SGHVS and CDR2 is FQNEAQ. The V and J ends lost 2 bases and 3 bases respectively, with 10 bases between them. There are 14 residues in the CDR3. The CDR3 spells CASSLTGPKETQYF. Here the CDR3 DNA reads TGTGCCAGCAGCTTAACGGGGCCTAAAGAGACCCAGTACTTC.

CDR3 sequence (DNA): TGTGCCAGCAGCTTACTAGCCACTGGCACAGATACGCAGTATTTT. Amino acids: CASSLLATGTDTQYF. This chain links TRBV7-6 with TRBJ2-3; D may be TRBD2 (5 bases). Trimming stripped 2 bases from V and 1 base from J, with 10 bases between. Germline V CDR1 and CDR2: SGHVS, FNYEAQ. The CDR3 spans 15 residues. The full variable domain, in which reference TRBV7-6 and TRBJ2-3 provide the parts outside the CDR3, is GAGVSQSPRYKVTKRGQDVALRCDPISGHVSLYWYRQALGQGPEFLTYFNYEAQQDKSGLPNDRFSAERPEGSISTLTIQRTEQRDSAMYRCASSLLATGTDTQYFGPGTRLTVL.

In its sample, this clonotype was seen a few times. The chain employs TRBV7-6 and TRBJ2-7; 13 bases are shared with TRBD2. V trimming: 4 bases; J trimming: 2 bases; junction bases outside the gene matches: 2. The CDR3 loop spans 15 amino acids. CDR1 and CDR2 from the germline V gene are SGHVS and FNYEAQ. The CDR3 sequence: CASSSGLAGTYEQYF. The CDR3 DNA reads as TGTGCCAGCAGCTCGGGACTAGCGGGAACCTACGAGCAGTACTTC.